Following are 29 T cell receptor beta chains from one sample sequenced in a study of T cell clonotyping in hematopoietic cell transplantation. Indicated time point: recipient sample about 28 days before transplant, after cytoreduction. Generated by immunoSEQ multiplex PCR, the TCRdb table keeps only in-frame clones and is missing some. The sample includes 25,000 to 35,000 clones, approximately 94% of them seen just once. Sequencing used peripheral blood mononuclear cells, obtained before stem cell transplant. These TCRs come from a man aged 45-65 years with acute myeloid leukemia. Some clones in this sample may be carry-over from other donors' samples.

This clone showed up just once. The chain recombines TRBV6-5 with TRBJ2-5; D possibly matches TRBD1 or TRBD2 (6 bases each). Germline CDR1 MNHEY, CDR2 SVGAGI. Trimming removed 2 bases from V and 4 bases from J, with 8 bases in between. This CDR3 region has 13 residues. CDR3 residues: CASSYGGRETQYF. Written as DNA, the CDR3 is TGTGCCAGCAGTTACGGGGGGCGAGAGACCCAGTACTTC.

This chain joins TRBV6-5 and TRBJ1-2; D is uncertain. Deletions cut 7 bases from V and 6 bases from J, with 18 bases between. The CDR3 contains 14 residues. Germline CDR1 reads MNHEY; CDR2 reads SVGAGI. The CDR3 DNA follows: TGTGCCAGCAAAACCGGGCACGGAACGGATGGCTACACCTTC. This encodes CASKTGHGTDGYTF.

V is TRBV14 and J is TRBJ2-7; 9 positions agree with TRBD1. Germline values: CDR1 SGHDN, CDR2 FVKESK. CDR3 length: 13 amino acids. V lost 3 bases and J lost 3; bases outside the gene matches: 0. The DNA of the CDR3 is TGTGCCAGCAGCCAGGACAGGGGCTACGAGCAGTACTTC. This gives the protein CASSQDRGYEQYF.

J is TRBJ2-2 and V is TRBV6-5; D is undetermined. The V gene lost 6 bases and the J gene lost 8 bases, with 16 bases spanning the gap. The CDR3 is 14 amino acids. Germline loops: CDR1 MNHEY, CDR2 SVGAGI. The CDR3 DNA reads as TGTGCCAGCAGACCTCCGGCCTGGCCGGGGGAGCTGTTTTTT. Translating gives CASRPPAWPGELFF.

The chain combines TRBV5-8 with TRBJ1-2; no firm D call. The CDR3 covers 13 residues. Germline CDR1 reads SGHTS; CDR2 reads YDEGEE. Trimming took off 2 bases at V and 3 bases at J, with 8 bases between the two ends. CDR3 in amino acids: CASSFQDDYGYTF. The CDR3 DNA sequence: TGTGCCAGCAGCTTTCAGGACGACTATGGCTACACCTTC.

The chain recombines TRBV30 with TRBJ1-1; D not resolved. The CDR3 is made up of 14 amino acids. Trimming took off 6 bases at V and 4 bases at J, with 18 bases between the two ends. Germline V lookup: CDR1 GTSNPN, CDR2 SVGIG (reference sequence). The DNA of the CDR3 is TGTGCCTGCCAGAGGGAGGGCTTCGTCACTGAAGCTTTCTTT. It encodes CACQREGFVTEAFF.

The CDR3 coding sequence is TGTGCCAGTAGTCGGGCGGAGGTCTCCTACGAGCAGTACTTC. Translation: CASSRAEVSYEQYF. The rearrangement joins TRBV19 to TRBJ2-7; possible D gene TRBD2, 5 bases. The CDR3 spans 14 residues. Deletions cut 5 bases from V and 0 bases from J, with 11 bases between. Per the germline V gene, CDR1 is LNHDA and CDR2 is SQIVND (reference sequence). The variable domain in full, completed from reference TRBV19 and TRBJ2-7, reads DGGITQSPKYLFRKEGQNVTLSCEQNLNHDAMYWYRQDPGQGLRLIYYSQIVNDFQKGDIAEGYSVSREKKESFPLTVTSAQKNPTAFYLCASSRAEVSYEQYFGPGTRLTVT.

The J gene is TRBJ1-1, the V gene TRBV11-2; D ambiguous. The length of the CDR3 is 13 residues. V dropped 5 bases and J dropped 5 bases, with 12 bases sitting between them. The germline V gene has CDR1 SGHAT and CDR2 FQNNGV. CDR3 protein: CASSLAGKTEAFF. The CDR3 DNA reads TGTGCCAGCAGCCTGGCGGGGAAAACTGAAGCTTTCTTT. Full variable domain (remainder filled in from reference TRBV11-2 and TRBJ1-1): EAGVAQSPRYKIIEKRQSVAFWCNPISGHATLYWYQQILGQGPKLLIQFQNNGVVDDSQLPKDRFSAERLKGVDSTLKIQPAKLEDSAVYLCASSLAGKTEAFFGQGTRLTVV.

The rearrangement links TRBV7-2 to TRBJ2-1, with 7 bases aligning to TRBD1. V shed 2 bases, J shed 6 bases, and the junction held 7 bases outside the gene matches. Germline CDR1 and CDR2: SGHTA and FQGNSA. The CDR3 is 15 amino acids. In DNA form, the CDR3 reads TGTGCCAGCAGCTTACCCAGACGACAGGGCAATGAGCAGTTCTTC. Translation gives CASSLPRRQGNEQFF.

The J gene is TRBJ2-7, the V gene TRBV18; 14 positions match TRBD2. The CDR3 has 16 residues. The V gene's germline CDR1 is KGHSH and CDR2 LQKENI. Trimming at V came to 3 bases and at J to 4 bases, leaving 5 bases not matched to a gene. CDR3 protein: CASSPGTSGRWYEQYF. CDR3 in DNA: TGTGCCAGCTCACCCGGGACTAGCGGGAGATGGTACGAGCAGTACTTC.

J is TRBJ1-2 and V is TRBV28, with no clear D. CDR3 length equals 13 residues. The ends were cut back, 3 bases at V and 5 bases at J, with 10 bases in the middle. From germline, CDR1 is MDHEN and CDR2 SYDVKM. CDR3 loop: CASSFGPLYGYTF. CDR3 nucleotides: TGTGCCAGCAGTTTTGGCCCCCTGTATGGCTACACCTTC.

The rearrangement uses TRBV5-5 and TRBJ2-5; 12 bases fit TRBD2. J was trimmed by 4 bases and V by 2 bases; bases with no gene match: 3. The CDR3 consists of 15 residues. Germline CDR1 SGHKS, CDR2 YYEKEE (reference sequence). As DNA, the CDR3 is TGTGCCAGCAGCTTACGACTAGCGGGGGTAGAGACCCAGTACTTC. Translated: CASSLRLAGVETQYF.

The DNA for the CDR3 is TGCAGCGTACCGACAGGGGGCCAGCAAGAGACCCAGTACTTC. This translates into CSVPTGGQQETQYF. The V call is TRBV29-1, the J call TRBJ2-5, with 10 positions matching TRBD1. V gave up 6 bases and J gave up 2 bases; unmatched junction bases: 6. This CDR3 is 14 amino acids long. CDR1 and CDR2 (germline): SQVTM, ANQGSEA.

This clone was detected only once. V and J are TRBV30 and TRBJ1-5; a weak D match, TRBD1 (6 bases). This CDR3 is 14 amino acids long. CDR1 GTSNPN and CDR2 SVGIG come from the germline V gene (reference sequence). V lost 3 bases to trimming and J lost 3 bases, with 12 bases between them. For the CDR3, the DNA is TGTGCCTGGAGCCGGGACATTTCCAATCAGCCCCAGCATTTT. Its protein is CAWSRDISNQPQHF.

The rearrangement uses TRBV14 and TRBJ1-1, with D hard to call. CDR3 length: 14 amino acids. Between the trimmed V and J ends, which lost 4 bases and 3 bases, there was a span of 12 bases. The germline CDR1 and CDR2 sequences are SGHDN and FVKESK. CDR3 sequence reads: CASSLQNWDTEAFF. CDR3 coding DNA: TGTGCCAGCAGCCTCCAAAATTGGGACACTGAAGCTTTCTTT.

This chain uses TRBV14 with TRBJ2-2; D not resolved. The germline V gene encodes CDR1 SGHDN and CDR2 FVKESK. Trimming cost V 5 bases and J 6 bases, with 10 bases left between them. The CDR3 has 13 amino acids. CDR3 nucleotide sequence: TGTGCCAGCAGCTTCCGAAGGTCCGGGGAGCTGTTTTTT. Translated, it gives CASSFRRSGELFF.

The chain has TRBV28 and TRBJ1-5, with D unresolved. The V gene lost 6 bases and the J gene lost 0 bases, with 18 bases spanning the gap. Germline V CDR1 and CDR2: MDHEN, SYDVKM. The CDR3 runs 17 residues. The CDR3 DNA reads as TGTGCCAGCAGCTCGACCGCCCCGTCCTATAGCAATCAGCCCCAGCATTTT. This translates into CASSSTAPSYSNQPQHF.

The V gene is TRBV7-2, the J gene TRBJ2-5; 9 bases match TRBD2. CDR1 and CDR2 from the germline V gene are SGHTA and FQGNSA. With 1 base clipped from V and 4 bases from J, the junction kept 4 bases outside the gene matches. The CDR3 is 15 residues long. CDR3 amino acids: CASSLGLAALETQYF. DNA of the CDR3: TGTGCCAGCAGCTTAGGACTAGCGGCCTTAGAGACCCAGTACTTC. The full variable domain, in which reference TRBV7-2 and TRBJ2-5 provide the parts outside the CDR3, is GAGVSQSPSNKVTEKGKDVELRCDPISGHTALYWYRQSLGQGLEFLIYFQGNSAPDKSGLPSDRFSAERTGGSVSTLTIQRTQQEDSAVYLCASSLGLAALETQYFGPGTRLLVL.

The rearrangement uses TRBV7-9 and TRBJ2-7; TRBD2 matches 8 bases. Germline assignment: CDR1 SEHNR and CDR2 FQNEAQ (reference sequence). The CDR3 extends over 15 amino acids. The junction had 8 bases not matched to a gene; V was cut back by 5 bases and J by 2 bases. CDR3 residues: CASSHRLATTYEQYF. The CDR3 DNA reads as TGTGCCAGCAGCCACCGACTAGCGACGACCTACGAGCAGTACTTC.

The rearrangement uses TRBV7-2 and TRBJ2-1, with 12 bases lining up with TRBD2. Trimming removed 1 base from V and 7 bases from J; junction bases left unmatched: 5. The CDR3 contains 16 residues. Germline CDR1 reads SGHTA; CDR2 reads FQGNSA. CDR3 sequence reads: CASSLVLAGGINEQFF. CDR3 coding DNA: TGTGCCAGCAGCTTAGTACTAGCGGGAGGTATTAATGAGCAGTTCTTC.

V is TRBV7-6 and J is TRBJ2-1; D is unclear. V lost 1 base to trimming and J lost 9 bases, with 10 bases between them. CDR3 size: 13 residues. Germline assignment: CDR1 SGHVS and CDR2 FNYEAQ. The CDR3 here is CASSLGSVGEQFF. In DNA form, the CDR3 reads TGTGCCAGCAGCTTAGGGTCGGTGGGTGAGCAGTTCTTC.

The rearrangement joins TRBV5-4 to TRBJ1-6, with D unclear. The CDR3 length is 15 residues. V shed 0 bases and J shed 6 bases, with 10 bases lying between them. CDR1 and CDR2 (germline): SGHNT, YYREEE (reference sequence). CDR3 protein: CASSLEWELNSPLHF. The CDR3 nucleotides read TGTGCCAGCAGCTTGGAATGGGAGCTTAATTCACCCCTCCACTTT.

This clone was found once. V is TRBV19 and J is TRBJ2-2, with 11 bases that match TRBD2. Trimming took 9 bases from V and 5 from J; bases not matched to a gene: 14. The CDR3 has 17 residues. Per germline, CDR1 LNHDA and CDR2 SQIVND (reference sequence). CDR3 region: CASTWTSGLPRTGELFF. In DNA, the CDR3 is TGTGCCAGCACTTGGACTAGCGGGCTCCCGAGGACCGGGGAGCTGTTTTTT.

This chain uses TRBV2 with TRBJ2-3; D gene uncertain. V was clipped by 5 bases and J by 2 bases, with 8 bases between them. Looked up from germline, CDR1 is SNHLY and CDR2 is FYNNEI. This CDR3 region has 13 residues. Here the CDR3 reads CASSFVVTDTQYF. Here the CDR3 DNA reads TGTGCCAGCAGTTTCGTGGTCACAGATACGCAGTATTTT.

The chain recombines TRBV19 with TRBJ1-1; 10 positions agree with TRBD1. CDR1 LNHDA and CDR2 SQIVND come from the germline V gene (reference sequence). V shed 2 bases and J 4 bases; nucleotides not matched to a gene: 7. The CDR3 spans 16 residues. CDR3 nucleotides: TGTGCCAGTAGTATATTCGGGACAGGGGTTACCACTGAAGCTTTCTTT. Protein: CASSIFGTGVTTEAFF.

In this sample, this clone turned up once. The chain couples TRBV5-1 to TRBJ2-3, with D tentatively TRBD1 (6 bases). From germline, CDR1 is SGHRS and CDR2 YFSETQ. This CDR3 has 14 amino acids. The germline V and J ends were trimmed by 5 bases and 4 bases, with 14 bases remaining between them. CDR3 sequence (DNA): TGCGCCAGCAGTTATCTACAGGGTTCAGATACGCAGTATTTT. Its protein product is CASSYLQGSDTQYF.

This rearrangement joins TRBV7-2 to TRBJ2-2; TRBD1 might be the D (7 bases). Germline CDR1 reads SGHTA; CDR2 reads FQGNSA. Trimming stripped 5 bases from V and 4 bases from J, with 17 bases between. CDR3 length equals 16 residues. In DNA, the CDR3 is TGTGCCAGCAGCCAAAGCCAGGGGGGCCTCACCGGGGAGCTGTTTTTT. Translation: CASSQSQGGLTGELFF.

This chain uses TRBV7-9 with TRBJ2-7, with 11 bases aligning to TRBD2. The V segment lost 0 bases and the J segment 2 bases; nucleotides outside the gene matches: 3. Germline V lookup: CDR1 SEHNR, CDR2 FQNEAQ (reference sequence). The CDR3 is 16 residues long. CDR3 DNA: TGTGCCAGCAGCTTAGCTAGCGGGGGGGTCCCCTACGAGCAGTACTTC. Translating it yields CASSLASGGVPYEQYF.

The chain is built from TRBV5-4 and TRBJ2-7, with D tentatively TRBD1 (6 bases). CDR3 length: 15 amino acids. Trimming cost V 3 bases and J 2 bases, with 15 bases left between them. CDR1 and CDR2 (germline): SGHNT, YYREEE (reference sequence). This CDR3 reads CASSSRDRIPYEQYF. CDR3 DNA sequence: TGTGCCAGCAGCTCGCGTGACAGGATTCCCTACGAGCAGTACTTC.